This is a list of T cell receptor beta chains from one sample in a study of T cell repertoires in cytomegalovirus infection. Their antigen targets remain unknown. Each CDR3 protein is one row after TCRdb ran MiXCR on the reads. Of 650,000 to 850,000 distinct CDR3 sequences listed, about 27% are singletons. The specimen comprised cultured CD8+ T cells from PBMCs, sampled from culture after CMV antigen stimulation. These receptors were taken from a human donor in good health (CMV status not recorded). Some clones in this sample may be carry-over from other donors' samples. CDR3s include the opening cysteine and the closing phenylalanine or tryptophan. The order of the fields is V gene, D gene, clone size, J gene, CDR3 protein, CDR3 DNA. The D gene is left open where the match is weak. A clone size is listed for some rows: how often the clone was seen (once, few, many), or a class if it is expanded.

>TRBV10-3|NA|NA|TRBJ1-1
CAISESLRTLNTEAFF
TGTGCCATCAGTGAGTCTCTTCGGACCTTGAACACTGAAGCTTTCTTT
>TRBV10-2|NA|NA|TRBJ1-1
CASSELVDSSLRAFF
TGCGCCAGCAGTGAGTTAGTAGACAGCTCTCTTAGAGCTTTCTTT
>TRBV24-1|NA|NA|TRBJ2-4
CATSDLRPGPKDIQYF
TGTGCCACCAGTGATTTGCGGCCGGGACCTAAGGACATTCAGTACTTC
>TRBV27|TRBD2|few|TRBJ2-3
CASQPSGGYTDTQYF
TGTGCCAGTCAGCCCAGCGGGGGATACACAGATACGCAGTATTTT
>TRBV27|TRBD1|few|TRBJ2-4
CASSSGQLLAKNIQYF
TGTGCCAGCAGTTCGGGACAGCTCTTAGCCAAAAACATTCAGTACTTC
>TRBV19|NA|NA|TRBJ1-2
CASTFLSSAGDGYTF
TGTGCCAGTACCTTCTTGAGCAGCGCCGGGGATGGCTACACCTTC
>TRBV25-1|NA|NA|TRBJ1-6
CASSEGQGINSPLHF
TGTGCCAGCAGTGAGGGTCAGGGGATCAATTCACCCCTCCACTTT
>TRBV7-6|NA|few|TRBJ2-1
CASSPSWGDEQFF
TGTGCTAGCAGCCCTAGTTGGGGGGATGAGCAGTTCTTC
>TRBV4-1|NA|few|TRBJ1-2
CASSQDPLTPFYGYTF
TGCGCCAGCAGCCAAGATCCACTCACACCTTTTTATGGCTACACCTTC
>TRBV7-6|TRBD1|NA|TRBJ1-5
CASSPPTGNQPQHF
TGTGCCAGCAGCCCACCGACAGGGAATCAGCCCCAGCATTTT
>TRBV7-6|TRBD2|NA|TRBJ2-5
CASRLIAGGPQETQYF
TGTGCCAGCAGGTTAATAGCGGGAGGCCCCCAAGAGACCCAGTACTTC
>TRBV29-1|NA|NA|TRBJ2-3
CSVEGSKDTDTDTQYF
TGCAGCGTTGAAGGATCTAAGGATACTGACACAGATACGCAGTATTTT
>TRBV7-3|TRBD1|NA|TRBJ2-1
CASSFSRGPGNEQFF
TGTGCCAGCAGCTTCAGCAGGGGGCCAGGGAATGAGCAGTTCTTC
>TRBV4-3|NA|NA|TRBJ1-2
CASSQDRPGAHINGYTF
TGCGCCAGCAGCCAAGACCGGCCGGGGGCGCATATTAATGGCTACACCTTC
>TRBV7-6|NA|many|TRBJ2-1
CASSFGGVKPYNEQFF
TGTGCCAGCAGCTTTGGGGGCGTGAAACCCTACAATGAGCAGTTCTTC
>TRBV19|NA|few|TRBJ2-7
CASSIGRGYEQYF
TGTGCCAGCAGTATAGGACGAGGCTACGAGCAGTACTTC
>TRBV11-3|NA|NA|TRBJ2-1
CASSLDGGGVYNEQFF
TGTGCCAGCAGCTTAGATGGAGGGGGCGTTTACAATGAGCAGTTCTTC
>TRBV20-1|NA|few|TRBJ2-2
CSALGIITGELFF
TGCAGTGCCTTGGGAATAATAACCGGGGAGCTGTTTTTT
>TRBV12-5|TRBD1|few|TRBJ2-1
CASKGGNNEQFF
TGTGCTAGTAAAGGGGGCAACAATGAGCAGTTCTTC
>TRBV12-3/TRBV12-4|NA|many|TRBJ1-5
CASSLRGPNQPQHF
TGTGCCAGCAGCCTCAGGGGCCCCAATCAGCCCCAGCATTTT
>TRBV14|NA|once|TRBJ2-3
CASSQGRYTDTQYF
TGTGCCAGCAGCCAAGGGAGGTATACGGATACGCAGTATTTT
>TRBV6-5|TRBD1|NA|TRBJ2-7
CASSSDSIPGQGPDEQYF
TGTGCCAGCAGTTCTGATTCCATCCCGGGACAGGGTCCGGACGAGCAGTACTTC
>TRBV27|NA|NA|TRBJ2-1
CASSEQIGNEQFF
TGTGCCAGCAGCGAGCAAATCGGGAATGAGCAGTTCTTC
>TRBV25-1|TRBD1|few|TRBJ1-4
CASTDPGQGIMATNEKLFF
TGTGCCAGCACTGACCCGGGACAGGGGATAATGGCAACTAATGAAAAACTGTTTTTT
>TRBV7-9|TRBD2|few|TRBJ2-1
CASSFGGADNEQFF
TGTGCCAGCAGCTTCGGGGGGGCCGACAATGAGCAGTTCTTC
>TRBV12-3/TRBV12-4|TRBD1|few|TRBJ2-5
CASSTRTGALNQETQYF
TGTGCCAGCAGTACGCGGACAGGGGCCCTCAACCAAGAGACCCAGTACTTC
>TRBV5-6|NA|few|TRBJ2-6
CASSLFGAPGANVLTF
TGTGCCAGCAGCTTGTTCGGGGCCCCTGGGGCCAACGTCCTGACTTTC
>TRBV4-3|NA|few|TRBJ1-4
CASSQDSVTNEKLFF
TGCGCCAGCAGCCAAGATAGCGTAACTAATGAAAAACTGTTTTTT
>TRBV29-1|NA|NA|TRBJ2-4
CSVETSNLVSAKNIQYF
TGCAGCGTTGAAACTAGCAACCTGGTTTCGGCCAAAAACATTCAGTACTTC
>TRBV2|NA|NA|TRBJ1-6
CAILLIDSNSPLHF
TGTGCCATCCTTCTAATTGATTCTAATTCACCCCTCCACTTT
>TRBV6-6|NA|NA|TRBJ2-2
CASSWRRRDTGELFF
TGTGCCAGCAGTTGGCGGCGGAGAGATACCGGGGAGCTGTTTTTT
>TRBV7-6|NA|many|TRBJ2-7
CASSLGWGYEQYF
TGTGCCAGCAGCTTAGGGTGGGGCTACGAGCAGTACTTC
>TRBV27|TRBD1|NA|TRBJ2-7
CASFGDRGIYEQYF
TGTGCCAGTTTCGGGGACAGGGGGATATACGAGCAGTACTTC
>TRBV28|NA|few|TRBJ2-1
CASRLMSEEGYNEQFF
TGTGCCAGCAGACTTATGTCTGAGGAAGGTTACAATGAGCAGTTCTTC
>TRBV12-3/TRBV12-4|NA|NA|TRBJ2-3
CASSPAGQVETQYF
TGTGCCAGCAGTCCGGCCGGCCAGGTGGAAACGCAGTATTTT
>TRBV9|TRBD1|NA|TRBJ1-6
CASSGRTGGRSPLHF
TGTGCCAGCAGCGGACGAACAGGGGGCCGTTCACCCCTCCACTTT
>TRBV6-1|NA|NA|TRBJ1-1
CASSFTGSRVTEAFF
TGTGCCAGCAGTTTTACAGGGTCGCGGGTCACTGAAGCTTTCTTT
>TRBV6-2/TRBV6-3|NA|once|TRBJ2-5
CASSYSMIGPETQYF
TGTGCCAGCAGTTACTCGATGATAGGGCCAGAGACCCAGTACTTC
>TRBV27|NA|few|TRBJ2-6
CASKTVGNTGANVLTF
TGTGCCAGCAAGACAGTGGGCAACACCGGGGCCAACGTCCTGACTTTC
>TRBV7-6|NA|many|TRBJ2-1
CASSARINEQFF
TGTGCCAGCAGCGCCAGGATCAATGAGCAGTTCTTC
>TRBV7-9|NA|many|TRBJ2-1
CASSLGLGDNEQFF
TGTGCCAGCAGCTTAGGGTTGGGGGACAATGAGCAGTTCTTC
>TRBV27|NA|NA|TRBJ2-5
CASSPERGAKETQYF
TGTGCCAGCAGCCCAGAACGGGGCGCCAAAGAGACCCAGTACTTC